This T cell receptor beta chain was identified in a study of persistence of HIV-infected CD4 T cells. Study in general: Donors had been on suppressive ART for a median of 8 years.

The count of this clone is one. Its specificity is not known. The libraries were made with immunoSEQ version 4 in survey mode. The method was immunoSEQ multiplex PCR; TCRdb's version includes in-frame clones alone and lacks a portion of them. This table holds 40,000 to 50,000 clones, about four fifths found once. The CDR3 is 14 amino acids. The V end was cut by 4 bases, the J end by 0 bases, with 9 bases between. Germline lookup yields CDR1 LGHDT and CDR2 YNNKEL (reference sequence). Cells were stimulated with CMV-infected fibroblast lysates at roughly 9.1 ug/mL. Sorted nonresponding memory CD4+ T cells were CD40L-negative, CD69-negative, CD45RO-high. These HIV-1-infected adults initiated suppressive ART in chronic infection. CD8+ T cells were removed from PBMCs prior to stimulation.

The source of this sequence is an adult man with HIV who was CMV-seropositive. The input for sequencing was CD4+ T cells sorted from PBMCs after approximately 20-hour stimulation, taken from a patient who received antiretroviral therapy. This chain joins TRBV3-1 (or the pseudogene TRBV3-2) and TRBJ1-1; D gene unclear. CDR3 protein: CASSRKAMNTEAFF. Written as DNA, the CDR3 is TGTGCCAGCAGCCGAAAAGCGATGAACACTGAAGCTTTCTTT.